This is a list of T cell receptor beta chains from one sample in a study of blood T cell repertoires in COVID-19. Only in-frame clones appear in the TCRdb table, and some are missing; sequencing was by immunoSEQ multiplex PCR. The sample shows roughly 80,000 clones, around 86% of them seen only once. Specimen: peripheral blood. The receptors shown here come from a human donor in a cohort sampled during active COVID-19. Both conserved end residues are part of each CDR3. D genes are given only for firm matches. Not every row has a clone size; where given, it reads once, few, many or a size class.

V	D	J	size	CDR3	DNA
TRBV3-1/TRBV3-2	TRBD1	TRBJ2-7	NA	CASSQEGQAISYEQYF	TGTGCCAGCAGCCAAGAAGGACAGGCGATCTCCTACGAGCAGTACTTC
TRBV5-5	TRBD1	TRBJ2-4	NA	CASSSIGTAEAKNIQYF	TGTGCCAGCAGCTCCATCGGGACAGCAGAAGCCAAAAACATTCAGTACTTC
TRBV19	NA	TRBJ2-5	NA	CASSPGTPETQYF	TGTGCCAGTAGTCCCGGGACTCCAGAGACCCAGTACTTC
TRBV2	NA	TRBJ2-1	once	CASSEGLAHNEQFF	TGTGCCAGCAGTGAAGGATTAGCCCACAATGAGCAGTTCTTC
TRBV2	TRBD2	TRBJ2-7	NA	CASSPIGGGAWEQYF	TGTGCCAGCAGCCCCATAGGCGGGGGGGCTTGGGAGCAGTACTTC
TRBV6-1	NA	TRBJ2-5	NA	CASSEFIVSTQYF	TGTGCCAGCAGTGAATTTATTGTGTCTACCCAGTACTTC
TRBV6-5	NA	TRBJ2-1	NA	CASTAGSSYNEQFF	TGTGCCAGCACCGCCGGTAGCTCCTACAATGAGCAGTTCTTC
TRBV11-2	NA	TRBJ1-1	NA	CASSFEAPHTEAFF	TGTGCCAGCAGCTTTGAGGCACCCCACACTGAAGCTTTCTTT
TRBV3-1/TRBV3-2	NA	TRBJ1-4	once	CASSLGPTNEKLFF	TGTGCCAGCAGCCTGGGCCCAACTAATGAAAAACTGTTTTTT
TRBV5-4	TRBD1	TRBJ1-3	once	CASSSGQGNTIYF	TGTGCCAGCAGTTCGGGACAGGGAAACACCATATATTTT
TRBV14	NA	TRBJ1-1	NA	CASSQRRTQGAFF	TGTGCCAGCAGCCAGAGAAGGACGCAGGGAGCTTTCTTT
TRBV5-5	NA	TRBJ2-3	NA	CASSPAAGTATDTQYF	TGTGCCAGCAGCCCCGCCGCGGGGACCGCCACAGATACGCAGTATTTT
TRBV2	TRBD2	TRBJ2-7	few	CASTLKAGGEQYF	TGTGCCAGCACCCTGAAGGCGGGGGGGGAGCAGTACTTC
TRBV28	NA	TRBJ1-6	NA	CASSPQVDSPLHF	TGTGCCAGCAGTCCCCAGGTAGATTCACCCCTCCACTTT
TRBV11-3	NA	TRBJ2-3	NA	CASSPGGPGGTDTQYF	TGTGCCAGCAGCCCAGGGGGGCCAGGGGGCACAGATACGCAGTATTTT
TRBV5-4	NA	TRBJ2-7	once	CASSSPGYEQYF	TGTGCCAGCAGCTCCCCAGGGTACGAGCAGTACTTC
TRBV18	TRBD2	TRBJ2-7	NA	CASSPTDGGAGGYEQYF	TGTGCCAGCTCACCTACCGACGGGGGAGCGGGAGGGTACGAGCAGTACTTC
TRBV18	NA	TRBJ1-2	NA	CASSPRGGDGYTF	TGTGCCAGCTCACCCCGAGGAGGGGACGGCTATACCTTC
TRBV7-3	TRBD1	TRBJ2-1	NA	CASSFRTGGYNEQFF	TGTGCCAGCAGCTTTCGGACAGGGGGATACAATGAGCAGTTCTTC
TRBV30	NA	TRBJ2-1	NA	CAWNPQNGEQFF	TGTGCCTGGAACCCCCAAAACGGTGAGCAGTTCTTC
TRBV20-1	NA	TRBJ2-7	NA	CSIGRGYEQYF	TGCAGCATAGGGAGGGGGTACGAGCAGTACTTC
TRBV11-2	NA	TRBJ2-3	NA	CASSLAGTDTQYF	TGTGCCAGCAGCTTGGCCGGCACAGATACGCAGTATTTT
TRBV7-8	TRBD1	TRBJ1-1	NA	CASSLDTGGNTEAFF	TGTGCCAGCAGCTTAGACACAGGGGGGAACACTGAAGCTTTCTTT
TRBV28	NA	TRBJ2-1	few	CASSLFTTGEQFF	TGTGCCAGCAGTCTTTTCACTACAGGTGAGCAGTTCTTC
TRBV5-1	NA	TRBJ2-7	NA	CASSLDFYEQYF	TGCGCCAGCAGCTTGGACTTCTACGAGCAGTACTTC
TRBV5-1	NA	TRBJ1-3	NA	CASAPTLISGNTIYF	TGCGCCAGCGCCCCAACTCTGATCTCTGGAAACACCATATATTTT
TRBV7-9	NA	TRBJ1-6	NA	CASSVLSYNSPLHF	TGTGCCAGCAGCGTCCTTTCGTATAATTCACCCCTCCACTTT
TRBV18	TRBD1	TRBJ2-5	NA	CASSPPGTGIQETQYF	TGTGCCAGCTCACCACCCGGGACAGGGATTCAAGAGACCCAGTACTTC
TRBV19	TRBD1	TRBJ1-5	NA	CARPGQDPRGNQPQHF	TGTGCCAGGCCGGGACAGGACCCCCGAGGCAATCAGCCCCAGCATTTT
TRBV29-1	NA	TRBJ1-1	once	CSVDLGMVAFF	TGCAGCGTTGATCTCGGGATGGTGGCTTTCTTT
TRBV6-5	TRBD1	TRBJ1-2	once	CASSRDSNYGYTF	TGTGCCAGCAGTCGGGACAGTAACTATGGCTACACCTTC
TRBV3-1/TRBV3-2	TRBD2	TRBJ2-7	NA	CASSQESGTTYEQYF	TGTGCCAGCAGCCAAGAATCAGGGACTACCTACGAGCAGTACTTC
TRBV7-3	NA	TRBJ2-3	NA	CASSRVAGDTQYF	TGTGCCAGCAGCCGGGTGGCCGGAGATACGCAGTATTTT
TRBV2	TRBD1	TRBJ2-3	NA	CARSEGTSGDRGTDTQYF	TGTGCCAGGAGTGAGGGGACAAGCGGGGACAGGGGCACAGATACGCAGTATTTT
TRBV2	TRBD2	TRBJ2-7	NA	CAHGSAGGEQYF	TGTGCCCACGGGAGTGCCGGGGGGGAGCAGTACTTC
TRBV15	NA	TRBJ2-1	NA	CATSSRGNEQFF	TGTGCCACCAGCAGTAGGGGCAATGAGCAGTTCTTC
TRBV18	NA	TRBJ2-3	NA	CASSPPQAGPDTQYF	TGTGCCAGCTCACCACCCCAGGCGGGCCCAGATACGCAGTATTTT
TRBV7-6	TRBD2	TRBJ2-1	NA	CASSPGTSGGGNEQFF	TGTGCCAGCAGCCCCGGGACTAGCGGGGGGGGCAATGAGCAGTTCTTC
TRBV7-8	NA	TRBJ1-2	NA	CASSLAAGHYGYTF	TGTGCCAGCAGCTTAGCGGCGGGTCACTATGGCTACACCTTC